Following are 22 T cell receptor beta chains from one sample sequenced in a study of CD8 T cells in ankylosing spondylitis. TCRdb re-called the 5' RACE reads with MiXCR, one entry per CDR3 protein. This sample carries about 360,000 distinct CDR3 sequences, 20% of them seen once, and the ten largest clones take 10% to 15%. The sequenced material came from blood, either unsorted or a sorted T cell fraction (not recorded which). Receptors were obtained from a male donor with ankylosing spondylitis or in good health (not recorded which).

The rearrangement joins TRBV11-1 to TRBJ2-7; D not resolved. The CDR3 is 13 amino acids. V gave up 5 bases and J gave up 0 bases, with 8 bases separating them. Germline V gene sequence: CDR1 SGHAT, CDR2 FQDESV (reference sequence). CDR3 nucleotide sequence: TGTGCCAGCAGCCCCTCCCCCTCCTACGAGCAGTACTTC. Amino acids: CASSPSPSYEQYF. Using reference TRBV11-1 and TRBJ2-7 for the parts outside the CDR3, the full variable domain is EAEVAQSPRYKITEKSQAVAFWCDPISGHATLYWYRQILGQGPELLVQFQDESVVDDSQLPKDRFSAERLKGVDSTLKIQPAELGDSAMYLCASSPSPSYEQYFGPGTRLTVT.

This clonotype was detected a few times. V usage is TRBV10-3 and J usage is TRBJ1-6; no clear D gene. The germline V gene has CDR1 ENHRY and CDR2 SYGVKD. The CDR3 sequence is 16 residues long. V was cut by 7 bases and J by 1 base, with 14 bases left in between. CDR3: CAINDDRKSYNSPLHF. The DNA of the CDR3 is TGTGCCATCAATGATGACCGTAAATCCTATAATTCACCCCTCCACTTT.

The sample holds a few counts of this clonotype. This chain connects TRBV6-4 to TRBJ2-3, with 9 bases aligning to TRBD2. This CDR3 comprises 21 residues. The V and J ends lost 2 bases and 0 bases, in that order; junction bases with no gene match: 18. CDR1 is MRHNA, CDR2 SNTAGT, per germline. CDR3 region: CASSDPDGTLAGRTSTDTQYF. The CDR3 DNA sequence: TGTGCCAGCAGTGACCCCGATGGGACCCTAGCGGGGCGAACTAGCACAGATACGCAGTATTTT.

The chain has TRBV20-1 and TRBJ2-3; D is possibly TRBD2 (6 bases). Germline V gene lookup returns CDR1 DFQATT and CDR2 SNEGSKA (reference sequence). The CDR3 covers 14 residues. Trimming took 5 bases from V and 6 from J, leaving 18 bases between them. Here the CDR3 reads CSASGSSGGDTQYF. The CDR3 DNA follows: TGCAGTGCTTCGGGTAGTAGCGGTGGGGATACGCAGTATTTT.

The sample holds a few counts of this clonotype. The chain carries TRBV3-1 and TRBJ2-5; 12 positions match TRBD2. Germline V CDR1 and CDR2: LGHDT, YNNKEL (reference sequence). The V gene end was trimmed by 4 bases and the J gene end by 4 bases; junction bases not matched to a gene: 4. CDR3 length: 15 residues. The CDR3 sequence is CASSLLTSGGETQYF. The CDR3 DNA follows: TGTGCCAGCAGCCTACTGACTAGCGGGGGAGAGACCCAGTACTTC.

The V and J genes are TRBV29-1 and TRBJ2-1; 10 positions agree with TRBD2. The CDR3 loop spans 15 amino acids. V dropped 3 bases and J dropped 5; count of bases not matched to a gene: 7. Germline lookup yields CDR1 SQVTM and CDR2 ANQGSEA. The CDR3 region has the DNA TGCAGCGTTGAGGTAGCGGGGGGACCCGACAATGAGCAGTTCTTC. It encodes CSVEVAGGPDNEQFF.

The rearrangement joins TRBV11-2 to TRBJ2-7, with no clear D. The CDR3 totals 13 residues. Trimming shortened V by 0 bases and J by 4 bases, and 7 bases separated the two germline ends. Per the germline V gene, CDR1 is SGHAT and CDR2 is FQNNGV. The CDR3 DNA reads TGTGCCAGCAGCTTAGATAACATTTACGAGCAGTACTTC. This gives the protein CASSLDNIYEQYF.

This clonotype was seen only a few times. This chain joins TRBV28 and TRBJ2-1; 9 nucleotides agree with TRBD2. Unmatched junction bases numbered 1, after V lost 2 bases and J lost 11 bases. This CDR3 is built from 12 residues. Germline V gene data show CDR1 as MDHEN and CDR2 as SYDVKM. The CDR3 loop is CASSLGTSQQFF. The CDR3, as DNA: TGTGCCAGCAGTTTAGGGACTAGCCAGCAGTTCTTC. Together with reference TRBV28 and TRBJ2-1, the CDR3 gives the full variable domain: DVKVTQSSRYLVKRTGEKVFLECVQDMDHENMFWYRQDPGLGLRLIYFSYDVKMKEKGDIPEGYSVSREKKERFSLILESASTNQTSMYLCASSLGTSQQFFGPGTRLTVL.

This clonotype was seen many times. The V gene is TRBV29-1, the J gene TRBJ1-1; D possibly corresponds to TRBD1 (5 bases). With 6 bases removed from V and 11 bases from J, the gap between germline ends came to 16 bases. CDR3 length equals 11 residues. CDR1 and CDR2 from the germline V gene are SQVTM and ANQGSEA. CDR3 bases: TGCAGCGTCGGAATACAAGGGGCGGCTTTCTTT. As protein: CSVGIQGAAFF.

In this sample, this clonotype turned up a few times. V usage is TRBV7-9 and J usage is TRBJ2-5, with D tentatively TRBD1 (5 bases). Germline assignment: CDR1 SEHNR and CDR2 FQNEAQ (reference sequence). Trimming removed 5 bases from V and 2 bases from J, with 9 bases in between. The CDR3 is made up of 13 amino acids. This CDR3 is CASSPRQQETQYF. The CDR3 coding sequence is TGTGCCAGCAGCCCACGACAGCAAGAGACCCAGTACTTC.

Only a few counts were recorded for this clonotype. This chain links TRBV25-1 with TRBJ2-3, with D tentatively TRBD2 (5 bases). This CDR3 has 14 amino acids. V was shortened by 0 bases and J by 2 bases, with 6 bases between the two germline ends. Looked up from germline, CDR1 is MGHDK and CDR2 is SYGVNS. The CDR3 region is CASSEYDYTDTQYF. The DNA for the CDR3 is TGTGCCAGCAGTGAATACGACTACACAGATACGCAGTATTTT.

The chain employs TRBV6-5 and TRBJ1-1, with a weak D call TRBD1 (5 bases). V was shortened by 2 bases and J by 7 bases, with 11 bases between the two germline ends. The CDR3 loop spans 13 amino acids. The germline CDR1 and CDR2 sequences are MNHEY and SVGAGI. CDR3 bases: TGTGCCAGCAGTTACGGACGTAGGGGTGAAGCTTTCTTT. As protein: CASSYGRRGEAFF.

This clonotype was counted only a few times. This chain uses TRBV18 with TRBJ2-5, with 9 bases fitting TRBD1. Germline loops: CDR1 KGHSH, CDR2 LQKENI. Losses at the gene ends were 3 bases for V and 4 bases for J; bases not matched to a gene: 6. This CDR3 is built from 15 residues. The CDR3 DNA sequence: TGTGCCAGCTCACCTCCGGACAGGGGACGAGAGACCCAGTACTTC. Residues: CASSPPDRGRETQYF.

This clonotype has just a few counts. The chain recombines TRBV7-9 with TRBJ2-1, with 9 nucleotides matching TRBD1. Trimming cost V 7 bases and J 6 bases; bases outside gene matches: 13. In germline, CDR1 is SEHNR, CDR2 FQNEAQ (reference sequence). CDR3 length equals 16 residues. CDR3 DNA: TGTGCCAGCACCCACTCAGGGACAGGGAACCTCAATGAGCAGTTCTTC. Its translation: CASTHSGTGNLNEQFF.

This clonotype was seen many times. The rearrangement links TRBV7-6 to TRBJ1-5; D is unresolved. Germline V gene sequence: CDR1 SGHVS, CDR2 FNYEAQ. V was shortened by 5 bases and J by 3 bases, with 11 bases between the two germline ends. This CDR3 is built from 14 residues. Here the CDR3 DNA reads TGTGCCAGCAGCCCAGGCACATCCAATCAGCCCCAGCATTTT. This encodes CASSPGTSNQPQHF.

This clonotype has a handful of counts. The chain combines TRBV27 with TRBJ2-1; TRBD2 agrees at 8 bases. The CDR3 loop spans 16 amino acids. V lost 2 bases, J lost 8 bases, and 11 bases stayed unmatched. Germline CDR1 MNHEY, CDR2 SMNVEV (reference sequence). The CDR3 bases are TGTGCCAGCAGTTTAGGTCGGGGGGGGCTTCCTCATGAGCAGTTCTTC. Translated, it gives CASSLGRGGLPHEQFF.

V is TRBV12-5 and J is TRBJ1-5; possibly TRBD1 for D (6 bases). The CDR3 loop spans 14 amino acids. Germline lookup yields CDR1 LGHNT and CDR2 FRNRAP. Trimming cost V 2 bases and J 4 bases, with 9 bases left between them. The DNA for the CDR3 is TGTGCTAGTGGTTTGAGGACAGAGAATCAGCCCCAGCATTTT. Translated, it gives CASGLRTENQPQHF.

This clonotype came up many times. CDR3 in DNA: TGCAGTGCTAGAACTAGCGGGGAGGCCGGGGAGCTGTTTTTT. Encoded protein: CSARTSGEAGELFF. The chain recombines TRBV20-1 with TRBJ2-2, with 10 nucleotides matching TRBD2. V was clipped by 2 bases and J by 6 bases; unmatched bases: 3. This CDR3 has 14 amino acids. Germline V gene sequence: CDR1 DFQATT, CDR2 SNEGSKA (reference sequence).

J is TRBJ2-3 and V is TRBV11-1; D gene uncertain. The ends were cut back, 5 bases at V and 2 bases at J, with 23 bases in the middle. The CDR3 covers 18 residues. Germline values: CDR1 SGHAT, CDR2 FQDESV (reference sequence). CDR3 in amino acids: CASSNSGGGWYPTDTQYF. For the CDR3, the DNA is TGTGCCAGCAGCAACAGTGGTGGTGGTTGGTACCCCACAGATACGCAGTATTTT.

This rearrangement joins TRBV15 to TRBJ2-2; weak D call: TRBD1 (6 bases). CDR1 is LNHNV, CDR2 YYDKDF, per germline (reference sequence). Trimming left V 3 bases short and J 4 bases short, with 9 bases between. CDR3 length: 14 residues. The CDR3 bases are TGTGCCACCAGCAGGGACAGACCCACCGGGGAGCTGTTTTTT. Residues: CATSRDRPTGELFF.

This rearrangement joins TRBV7-2 to TRBJ1-5, with TRBD1 as a possible D gene (5 bases). Germline CDR1 is SGHTA and CDR2 is FQGNSA. This CDR3 is built from 15 residues. V lost 1 base and J lost 4, with 11 bases in between. The CDR3 sequence: CASSLVGVGNQPQHF. The CDR3 DNA reads as TGTGCCAGCAGCTTAGTAGGGGTGGGGAATCAGCCCCAGCATTTT.

This clonotype has ten or more counts. The CDR3 sequence is CASSRTSGGTDTQYF. The CDR3 DNA sequence: TGTGCCAGCAGCCGGACTAGCGGGGGCACAGATACGCAGTATTTT. The rearrangement uses TRBV28 and TRBJ2-3; TRBD2 aligns across 12 bases. CDR3 length: 15 amino acids. Per germline, CDR1 MDHEN and CDR2 SYDVKM. The V segment lost 6 bases and the J segment 1 base; nucleotides outside the gene matches: 2. The whole variable domain, remainder taken from reference TRBV28 and TRBJ2-3, is DVKVTQSSRYLVKRTGEKVFLECVQDMDHENMFWYRQDPGLGLRLIYFSYDVKMKEKGDIPEGYSVSREKKERFSLILESASTNQTSMYLCASSRTSGGTDTQYFGPGTRLTVL.